The 9 T cell receptor beta chains given below trace back to one sample, sequenced in a study of T cell responses to AZD1222 COVID-19 vaccine. Repertoires were generated with immunoSEQ multiplex PCR, while TCRdb's copy carries only in-frame clones and drops some. The data show 100,000 to 120,000 clones, approximately 94% seen once. Material: peripheral blood, obtained 28 days after the second AZD1222 dose. Receptors were obtained from an adult who received the AZD1222 COVID-19 vaccine.

V is TRBV12-3 or TRBV12-4 and J is TRBJ2-7; tentative D call: TRBD1 (5 bases). The V and J ends lost 6 bases and 0 bases respectively, with 9 bases between them. The CDR3 is 13 amino acids. As DNA, the CDR3 is TGTGCCAGCAGAGGGGAAGGCTCCTACGAGCAGTACTTC. Amino acids: CASRGEGSYEQYF.

The chain uses TRBV25-1 and TRBJ1-2, with D hard to call. Germline V gives CDR1 MGHDK, CDR2 SYGVNS. The CDR3 consists of 13 residues. V lost 3 bases, J lost 1 base, and 6 bases lay in between. The CDR3 is CASSEAHNYGYTF. The CDR3 nucleotides read TGTGCCAGCAGTGAGGCCCATAACTATGGCTACACCTTC.

In DNA, the CDR3 is TGTGCCAGTAGTATCCTAGGGACAGCCAGGGGTCAGCCCCAGCATTTT. Protein: CASSILGTARGQPQHF. The chain uses TRBV19 and TRBJ1-5, with 7 bases fitting TRBD1. Germline CDR1 and CDR2: LNHDA and SQIVND (reference sequence). V lost 3 bases to trimming and J lost 6 bases; unmatched junction nucleotides: 11. The CDR3 loop spans 16 amino acids.

The chain recombines TRBV29-1 with TRBJ2-7, with D possibly called TRBD1 or TRBD2 (6 bases each). V shed 2 bases and J shed 6 bases, with 14 bases lying between them. Germline V gene data show CDR1 as SQVTM and CDR2 as ANQGSEA. The CDR3 contains 13 residues. CDR3 sequence: CSVEIPGASEQYF. The CDR3 DNA reads TGCAGCGTTGAAATCCCGGGGGCCTCCGAGCAGTACTTC.

The genes are TRBV5-4 and TRBJ1-1; a weak D match, TRBD1 (6 bases). Germline V gives CDR1 SGHNT, CDR2 YYREEE (reference sequence). V was pared by 3 bases and J by 1 base, with 7 bases between. This CDR3 has 13 amino acids. The CDR3 is CASSYRANTEAFF. The CDR3 DNA reads TGTGCCAGCAGCTACAGGGCGAACACTGAAGCTTTCTTT.

This clone was seen just once. The chain's CDR3 is CASGLGQGSSGNTIYF. The DNA of the CDR3 is TGTGCTAGTGGTTTGGGACAGGGAAGCTCTGGAAACACCATATATTTT. The chain recombines TRBV12-5 with TRBJ1-3; 7 positions match TRBD1. Germline V gene sequence: CDR1 LGHNT, CDR2 FRNRAP. The CDR3 runs to 16 residues. V shed 1 base, J shed 0 bases, and the junction held 3 bases outside the gene matches.

The CDR3 sequence is CASSPGTGVPEAFF. CDR3 in DNA: TGTGCCAGCAGCCCCGGGACAGGGGTTCCTGAAGCTTTCTTT. The V call is TRBV5-6, the J call TRBJ1-1, with 10 bases lining up with TRBD1. Germline V lookup: CDR1 SGHDT, CDR2 YYEEEE. V lost 4 bases to trimming and J lost 6 bases; unmatched junction nucleotides: 6. This CDR3 region has 14 residues. Combining the CDR3 with reference TRBV5-6 and TRBJ1-1 gives the whole variable domain DAGVTQSPTHLIKTRGQQVTLRCSPKSGHDTVSWYQQALGQGPQFIFQYYEEEERQRGNFPDRFSGHQFPNYSSELNVNALLLGDSALYLCASSPGTGVPEAFFGQGTRLTVV.

This chain joins TRBV9 and TRBJ1-1; D is undetermined. Trimming pared 0 bases from V and 6 bases from J, leaving 6 bases between. Germline-derived CDR1 and CDR2 are SGDLS and YYNGEE. There are 12 residues in the CDR3. CDR3 protein: CASSVGRAEAFF. The DNA of the CDR3 is TGTGCCAGCAGCGTAGGGAGGGCTGAAGCTTTCTTT.

V and J are TRBV7-9 and TRBJ1-2; D remains unclear. Trimming stripped 4 bases from V and 2 bases from J, with 14 bases between. The CDR3 runs 15 residues. Germline CDR1 SEHNR, CDR2 FQNEAQ (reference sequence). The CDR3 region is CASSSHPGLNYGYTF. CDR3 nucleotide sequence: TGTGCCAGCAGCTCTCACCCTGGGTTAAACTATGGCTACACCTTC.